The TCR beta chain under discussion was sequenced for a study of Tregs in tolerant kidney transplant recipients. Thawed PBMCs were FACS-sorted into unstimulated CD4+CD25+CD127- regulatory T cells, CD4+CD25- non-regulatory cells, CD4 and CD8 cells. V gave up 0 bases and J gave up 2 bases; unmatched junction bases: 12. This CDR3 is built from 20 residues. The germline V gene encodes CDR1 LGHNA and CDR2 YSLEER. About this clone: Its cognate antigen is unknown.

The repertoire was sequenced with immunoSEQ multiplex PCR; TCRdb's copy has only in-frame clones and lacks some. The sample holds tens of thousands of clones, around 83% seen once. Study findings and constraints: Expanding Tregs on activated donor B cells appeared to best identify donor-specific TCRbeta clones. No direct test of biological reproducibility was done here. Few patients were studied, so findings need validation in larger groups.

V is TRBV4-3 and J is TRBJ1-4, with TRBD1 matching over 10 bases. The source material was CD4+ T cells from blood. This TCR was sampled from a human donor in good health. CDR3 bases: TGCGCCAGCAGCCAAGATCTTATGGGACAGGGGAGAAGGACTAATGAAAAACTGTTTTTT. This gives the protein CASSQDLMGQGRRTNEKLFF.